These T cell receptor beta chains were read from a single sample in a study of Ad26.COV2.S vaccination and SARS-CoV-2 variants. The repertoire was sequenced with immunoSEQ multiplex PCR; TCRdb's copy has only in-frame clones and lacks some. The sample shows approximately 410,000 clones, 88% of them seen only once. The sequences come from peripheral blood, collected in a trial of Ad26.COV2.S vaccine versus placebo. The source of these receptors is a person between 18 and 59 years old who received the Ad26.COV2.S COVID-19 vaccine or a placebo. CDR3s include the opening cysteine and the closing phenylalanine or tryptophan. Each record gives: J gene, clone size, V gene, D gene, CDR3 DNA, CDR3 protein. D genes are given only for firm matches. Clone size appears in some rows only: once, few, many, or a class for an expanded clone.

>TRBJ1-2|NA|TRBV4-3|NA
TGCGCCAGCAGCCAATGGGTTACTTCCTATGGCTACACCTTC
CASSQWVTSYGYTF
>TRBJ2-1|NA|TRBV13|TRBD1
TGTGCCAGCAGCCCAACGACAGGGGACAATGAGCAGTTCTTC
CASSPTTGDNEQFF
>TRBJ2-7|NA|TRBV29-1|TRBD1
TGCAGCGGACAGGGGAGCTCCTACGAGCAGTACTTC
CSGQGSSYEQYF
>TRBJ1-4|NA|TRBV11-2|NA
TGTGCCAGCAGCTTTTGGGACACCGCGGGTGAAAAACTGTTTTTT
CASSFWDTAGEKLFF
>TRBJ2-6|NA|TRBV19|NA
TGTGCCAGTAGTCCAGGGTCCCGGTCTGGGGCCAACGTCCTGACTTTC
CASSPGSRSGANVLTF
>TRBJ1-6|NA|TRBV27|NA
TGTGCCAGCAGTTTACAGGGGACCTATAATTCACCCCTCCACTTT
CASSLQGTYNSPLHF
>TRBJ2-1|NA|TRBV5-4|NA
TGTGCCAGCAACTCCGGAGGGGGGAATGAGCAGTTCTTC
CASNSGGGNEQFF
>TRBJ2-7|NA|TRBV5-6|NA
TGTGCCAGCAGCTTGGGGCTGCGGGACTCCTACGAGCAGTACTTC
CASSLGLRDSYEQYF
>TRBJ1-1|NA|TRBV24-1|NA
TGTGCCACCAGCGGGTCCCCTGGGAACACTGAAGCTTTCTTT
CATSGSPGNTEAFF
>TRBJ2-7|NA|TRBV5-1|TRBD1
TGCGCCAGCAGCTCTGGGGACAGTCCCTACGAGCAGTACTTC
CASSSGDSPYEQYF
>TRBJ1-2|NA|TRBV25-1|NA
TGTGCCAGCAGTGTAGGGGGTGGCTACACCTTC
CASSVGGGYTF
>TRBJ1-2|NA|TRBV7-6|TRBD1
TGTGCCAGCAGCTCCGGACAGGGCCAGACTCGGGGCTACACCTTC
CASSSGQGQTRGYTF
>TRBJ2-7|NA|TRBV6-1|NA
TGTGCCAGCAGTGAGAGACGAAGGTACCGCGAGCAGTACTTC
CASSERRRYREQYF
>TRBJ2-7|NA|TRBV27|TRBD1
TGTGCCAGCAGTTCCCTCTTAGACAGGGGGGACTCCTACGAGCAGTACTTC
CASSSLLDRGDSYEQYF
>TRBJ2-6|NA|TRBV19|NA
TGTGCCAGTAGTAACCTAGGGGTCACTGGGGCCAACGTCCTGACTTTC
CASSNLGVTGANVLTF
>TRBJ2-7|NA|TRBV2|TRBD1
TGTGCCAGCAGTGGCCCCGGGACAGCCTACGAGCAGTACTTC
CASSGPGTAYEQYF
>TRBJ2-2|once|TRBV9|NA
TGTGCCAGCAGCGTAGGGTGGCAGGGGACCACCGGGGAGCTGTTTTTT
CASSVGWQGTTGELFF
>TRBJ2-5|NA|TRBV5-1|NA
TGCGCCAGCAGCTTGGGTCAGGGACGGCAAGAGACCCAGTACTTC
CASSLGQGRQETQYF
>TRBJ2-7|once|TRBV5-4|NA
TGTGCCAGCAGCTCGGGTGCGGCGAGGGAGCAGTACTTC
CASSSGAAREQYF
>TRBJ2-5|NA|TRBV7-9|TRBD1
TGTGCCAGCAGCGTCTTGGGGAATGGACAGGGGGCCCTACAAGAGACCCAGTACTTC
CASSVLGNGQGALQETQYF